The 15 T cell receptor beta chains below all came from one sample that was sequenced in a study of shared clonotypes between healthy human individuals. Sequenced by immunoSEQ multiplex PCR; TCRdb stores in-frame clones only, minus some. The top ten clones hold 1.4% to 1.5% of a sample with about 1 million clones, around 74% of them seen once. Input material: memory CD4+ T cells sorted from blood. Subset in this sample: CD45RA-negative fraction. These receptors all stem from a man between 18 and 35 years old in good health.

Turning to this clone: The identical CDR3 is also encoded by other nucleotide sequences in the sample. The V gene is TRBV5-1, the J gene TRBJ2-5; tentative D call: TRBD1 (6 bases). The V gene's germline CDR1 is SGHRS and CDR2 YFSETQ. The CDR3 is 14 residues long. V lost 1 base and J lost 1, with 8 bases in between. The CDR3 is CASSLRGGQETQYF. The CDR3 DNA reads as TGCGCCAGCAGCTTGCGAGGGGGCCAAGAGACCCAGTACTTC.

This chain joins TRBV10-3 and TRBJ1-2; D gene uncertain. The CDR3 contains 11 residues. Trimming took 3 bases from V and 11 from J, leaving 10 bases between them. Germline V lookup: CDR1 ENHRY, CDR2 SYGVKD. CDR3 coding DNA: TGTGCCATCAGTGAAGGTACAGAGTACACCTTC. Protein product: CAISEGTEYTF.

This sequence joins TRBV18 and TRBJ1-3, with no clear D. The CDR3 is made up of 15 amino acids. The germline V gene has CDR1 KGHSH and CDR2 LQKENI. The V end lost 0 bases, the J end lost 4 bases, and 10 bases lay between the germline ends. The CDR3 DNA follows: TGTGCCAGCTCACCACCGAACGGTTACGGAAACACCATATATTTT. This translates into CASSPPNGYGNTIYF.

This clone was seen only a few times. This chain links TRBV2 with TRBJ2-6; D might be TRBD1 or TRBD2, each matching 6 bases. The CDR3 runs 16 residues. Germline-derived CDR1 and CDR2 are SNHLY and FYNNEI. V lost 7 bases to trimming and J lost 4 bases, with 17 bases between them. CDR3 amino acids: CASIPEGGRGANVLTF. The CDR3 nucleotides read TGTGCCAGCATCCCCGAAGGGGGGCGGGGGGCCAACGTCCTGACTTTC.

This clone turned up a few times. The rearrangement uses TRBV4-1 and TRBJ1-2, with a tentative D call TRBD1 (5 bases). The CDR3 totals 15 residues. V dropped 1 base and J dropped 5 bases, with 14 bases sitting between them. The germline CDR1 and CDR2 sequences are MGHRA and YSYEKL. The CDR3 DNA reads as TGCGCCAGCAGCCAAGTTGGGGCAGTGTTTTATGGCTACACCTTC. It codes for CASSQVGAVFYGYTF.

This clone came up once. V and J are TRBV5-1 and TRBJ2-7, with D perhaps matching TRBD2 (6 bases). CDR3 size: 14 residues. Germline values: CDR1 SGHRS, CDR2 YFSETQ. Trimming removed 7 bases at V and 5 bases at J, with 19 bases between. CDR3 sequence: CASSGGTRNDEQYF. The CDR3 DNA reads TGCGCCAGCTCCGGCGGGACCCGAAATGACGAGCAGTACTTC. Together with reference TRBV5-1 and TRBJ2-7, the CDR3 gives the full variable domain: KAGVTQTPRYLIKTRGQQVTLSCSPISGHRSVSWYQQTPGQGLQFLFEYFSETQRNKGNFPGRFSGRQFSNSRSEMNVSTLELGDSALYLCASSGGTRNDEQYFGPGTRLTVT.

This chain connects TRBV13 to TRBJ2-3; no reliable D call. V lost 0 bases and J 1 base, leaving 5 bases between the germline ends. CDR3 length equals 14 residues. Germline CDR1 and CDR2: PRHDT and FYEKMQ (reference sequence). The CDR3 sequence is CASSLGTGTDTQYF. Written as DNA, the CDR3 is TGTGCCAGCAGCTTAGGGACGGGCACAGATACGCAGTATTTT.

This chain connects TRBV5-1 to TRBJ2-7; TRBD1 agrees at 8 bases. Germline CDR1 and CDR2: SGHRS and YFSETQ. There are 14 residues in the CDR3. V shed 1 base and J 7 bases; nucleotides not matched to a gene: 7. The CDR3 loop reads CASSLFQGANEQYF. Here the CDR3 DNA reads TGCGCCAGCAGCTTGTTCCAGGGGGCGAATGAGCAGTACTTC. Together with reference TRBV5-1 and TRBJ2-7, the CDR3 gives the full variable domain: KAGVTQTPRYLIKTRGQQVTLSCSPISGHRSVSWYQQTPGQGLQFLFEYFSETQRNKGNFPGRFSGRQFSNSRSEMNVSTLELGDSALYLCASSLFQGANEQYFGPGTRLTVT.

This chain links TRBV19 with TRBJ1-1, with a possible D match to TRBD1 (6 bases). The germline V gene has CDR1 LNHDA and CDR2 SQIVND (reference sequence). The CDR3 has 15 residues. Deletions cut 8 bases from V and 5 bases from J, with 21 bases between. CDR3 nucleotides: TGTGCCAGTTCCCCCGTCGGGGGGCGCGGGACTGAAGCTTTCTTT. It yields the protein CASSPVGGRGTEAFF.

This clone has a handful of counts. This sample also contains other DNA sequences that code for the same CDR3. The CDR3: CASSSDRGTTGELFF. CDR3 nucleotide sequence: TGCGCCAGCAGCTCGGACAGGGGAACGACCGGGGAGCTGTTTTTT. The V call is TRBV5-1, the J call TRBJ2-2; the match to TRBD1 covers 9 bases. Trimming took 3 bases from V and 5 from J; bases not matched to a gene: 5. CDR1 SGHRS and CDR2 YFSETQ come from the germline V gene. The CDR3 contains 15 residues.

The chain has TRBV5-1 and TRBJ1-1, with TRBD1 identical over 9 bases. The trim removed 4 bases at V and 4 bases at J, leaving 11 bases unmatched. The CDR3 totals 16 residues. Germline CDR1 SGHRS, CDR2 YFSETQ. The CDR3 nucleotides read TGCGCCAGCAGCCCGGGACAGGGTGGTAGAGGCACTGAAGCTTTCTTT. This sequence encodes CASSPGQGGRGTEAFF. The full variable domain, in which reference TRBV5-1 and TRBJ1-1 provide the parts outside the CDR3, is KAGVTQTPRYLIKTRGQQVTLSCSPISGHRSVSWYQQTPGQGLQFLFEYFSETQRNKGNFPGRFSGRQFSNSRSEMNVSTLELGDSALYLCASSPGQGGRGTEAFFGQGTRLTVV.

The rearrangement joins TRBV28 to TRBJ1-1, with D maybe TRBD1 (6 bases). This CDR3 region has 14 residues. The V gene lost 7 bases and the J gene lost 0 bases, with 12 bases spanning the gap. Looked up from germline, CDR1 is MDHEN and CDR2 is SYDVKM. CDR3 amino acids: CASTGDTLNTEAFF. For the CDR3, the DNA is TGTGCCAGCACTGGGGACACGCTGAACACTGAAGCTTTCTTT.

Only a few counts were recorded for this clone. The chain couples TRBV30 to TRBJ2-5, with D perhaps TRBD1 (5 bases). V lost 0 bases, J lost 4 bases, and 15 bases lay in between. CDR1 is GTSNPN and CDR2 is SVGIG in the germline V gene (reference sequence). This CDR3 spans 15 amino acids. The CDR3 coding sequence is TGTGCCTGGAGTGTAGACAGCTCAAAGGGAGAGACCCAGTACTTC. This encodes CAWSVDSSKGETQYF.

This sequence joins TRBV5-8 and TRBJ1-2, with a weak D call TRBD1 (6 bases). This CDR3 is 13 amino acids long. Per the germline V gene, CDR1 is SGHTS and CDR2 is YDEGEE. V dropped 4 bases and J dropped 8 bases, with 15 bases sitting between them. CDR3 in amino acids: CASSPDRFEGYTF. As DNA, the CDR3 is TGTGCCAGCAGCCCCGACAGGTTTGAAGGCTACACCTTC.

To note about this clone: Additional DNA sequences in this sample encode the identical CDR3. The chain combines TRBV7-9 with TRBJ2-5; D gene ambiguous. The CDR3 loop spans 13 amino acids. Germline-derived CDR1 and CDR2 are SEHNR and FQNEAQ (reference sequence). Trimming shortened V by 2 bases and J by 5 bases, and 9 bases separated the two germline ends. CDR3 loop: CASSLPPVETQYF. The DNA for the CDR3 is TGTGCCAGCAGCTTACCCCCCGTGGAGACCCAGTACTTC.